This T cell receptor beta chain came from a study of blood T cells in healthy people across ages. The CDR3 runs 19 residues. The germline V gene encodes CDR1 SGHDN and CDR2 FVKESK. Trimming removed 1 base at V and 0 bases at J, with 16 bases between. Primed by a sample-barcoded 5' primer and a J-beta primer mix, a second PCR proceeded for 7 to 11 cycles. From the 5' RACE reads, TCRdb called clonotypes with MiXCR, one entry per CDR3 protein. The top ten clones hold 30% of a sample with around 650,000 distinct CDR3 sequences, 40% to 50% of them seen once. This TCR came from an elderly man in good health. V gene TRBV14 combines with J gene TRBJ2-6; a possible D gene is TRBD1 (6 bases). The sequenced material came from blood. The CDR3 DNA is TGTGCCAGCAGCCAAGTGAGGACAGCGATTACCTCTGGGGCCAACGTCCTGACTTTC. It specifies CASSQVRTAITSGANVLTF.